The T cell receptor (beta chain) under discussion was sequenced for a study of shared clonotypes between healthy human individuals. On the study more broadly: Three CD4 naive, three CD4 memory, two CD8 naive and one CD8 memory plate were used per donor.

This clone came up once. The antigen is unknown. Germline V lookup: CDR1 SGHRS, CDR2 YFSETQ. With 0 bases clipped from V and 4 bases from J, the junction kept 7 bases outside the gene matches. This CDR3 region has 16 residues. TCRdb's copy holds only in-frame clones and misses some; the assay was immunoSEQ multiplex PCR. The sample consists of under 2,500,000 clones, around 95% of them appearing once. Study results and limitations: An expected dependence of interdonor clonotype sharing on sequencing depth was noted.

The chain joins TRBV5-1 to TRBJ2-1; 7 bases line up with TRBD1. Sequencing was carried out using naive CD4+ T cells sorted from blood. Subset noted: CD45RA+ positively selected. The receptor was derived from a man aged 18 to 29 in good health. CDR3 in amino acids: CASSLAGSRGYNEQFF. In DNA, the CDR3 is TGCGCCAGCAGCTTGGCGGGCTCCAGGGGGTACAATGAGCAGTTCTTC.